This T cell receptor beta chain appears in the sequencing data of a study of shared clonotypes between healthy human individuals. Study at large: Those who served as donors were a couple of women and a few men between the ages of 18 and 49.

Per germline, CDR1 SGHAT and CDR2 FQNNGV. There are 15 residues in the CDR3. Germline trimming cut 5 bases from V and 8 bases from J; bases unmatched to any gene: 10. This table comes from immunoSEQ multiplex PCR, and its TCRdb copy is limited to in-frame clones, with some not included. The sample contains more than 2 million clones, just over 90% of which appear only once. Selected positively for CCR7 and CD45RO-negative, naive CD8 cells excluded terminally differentiated effector memory CD45RA+ cells. The receptor's source is a man between 18 and 35 years old in good health. Some clones in this sample may be carry-over from other donors' samples. The chain couples TRBV11-2 to TRBJ2-1, with 9 bases aligning to TRBD2. Sequenced input: naive CD8+ T cells from PBMCs. CDR3 in DNA: TGTGCCAGCAGCCCCCGGGGGGCGGGAGGGTATGAGCAGTTCTTC. It yields the protein CASSPRGAGGYEQFF.